The entry below gives a single T cell receptor (beta chain) sequence along with its context. The CDR3 is made up of 16 amino acids. Germline-derived CDR1 and CDR2 are MNHNY and SVGAGI (reference sequence). With V trimmed by 5 bases and J by 6 bases, 8 bases remained unmatched. This record comes from a study of blood T cell repertoires in COVID-19. Two negative PCRs, clearance, or symptom resolution were required of recovered Cohort 3 donors. Sequenced by immunoSEQ multiplex PCR; TCRdb stores in-frame clones only, minus some. The sample has 320,000 or so clones, about 90% seen once; the top ten hold roughly 0.94%.

The chain couples TRBV6-6 to TRBJ2-1; 12 nucleotides line up with TRBD2. This TCR came from a woman in her 30s who had recovered from COVID-19. The sequenced sample consisted of PBMCs or T cells enriched from blood (not recorded which). CDR3 DNA sequence: TGTGCCAGCAGTGCCTCTAGCGGGGGGGGCGTCAATGAGCAGTTCTTC. It codes for CASSASSGGGVNEQFF.